This T cell receptor beta chain was recorded in a study of Graves' ophthalmopathy and Graves' hyperthyroidism. TCR beta CDR3 regions were amplified from RNA transcripts. RT-PCR was first run with HTBI primers, then multiplex PCR in a second round. TCRdb used MiXCR to reprocess the multiplex PCR reads, holding one entry per CDR3 protein. The sample holds a few hundred thousand distinct CDR3 sequences, 35% to 45% seen once. The CDR3 is 10 amino acids. Germline CDR1 MNHNY, CDR2 SVGAGI (reference sequence). V lost 8 bases and J 8 bases, leaving 9 bases between the germline ends. The TCR comes from an adult man with Graves' hyperthyroidism. This chain connects TRBV6-6 to TRBJ1-2; no firm D call. The material sequenced was peripheral blood or thyroid tissue (not recorded which). CDR3 loop: CASVGDGYTF. The DNA of the CDR3 is TGTGCCAGCGTCGGAGACGGCTACACCTTC.